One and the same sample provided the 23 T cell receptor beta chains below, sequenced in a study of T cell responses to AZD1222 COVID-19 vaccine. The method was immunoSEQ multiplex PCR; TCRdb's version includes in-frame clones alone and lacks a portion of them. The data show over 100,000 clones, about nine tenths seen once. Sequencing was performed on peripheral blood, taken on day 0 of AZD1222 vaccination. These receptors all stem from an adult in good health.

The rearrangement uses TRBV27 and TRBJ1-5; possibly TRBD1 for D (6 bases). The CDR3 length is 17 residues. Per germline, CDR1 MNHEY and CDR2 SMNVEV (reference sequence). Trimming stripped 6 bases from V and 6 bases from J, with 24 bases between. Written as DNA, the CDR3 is TGTGCCAGCAGCACCATGCGTCAACAGGGTAAGGGTCAGCCCCAGCATTTT. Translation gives CASSTMRQQGKGQPQHF.

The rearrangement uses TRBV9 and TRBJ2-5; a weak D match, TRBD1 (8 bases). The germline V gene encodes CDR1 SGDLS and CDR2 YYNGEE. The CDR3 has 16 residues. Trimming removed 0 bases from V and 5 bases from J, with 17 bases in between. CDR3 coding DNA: TGTGCCAGCAGCGTAGGTGGACAGGGAGCGGGGGAGACCCAGTACTTC. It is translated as CASSVGGQGAGETQYF.

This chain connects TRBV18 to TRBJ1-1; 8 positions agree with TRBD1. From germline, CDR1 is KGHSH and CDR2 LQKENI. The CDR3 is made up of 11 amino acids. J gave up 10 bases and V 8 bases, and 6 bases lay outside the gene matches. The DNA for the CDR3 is TGTGCCAGCACATTCGGACAGGGAGCTTTCTTT. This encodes CASTFGQGAFF.

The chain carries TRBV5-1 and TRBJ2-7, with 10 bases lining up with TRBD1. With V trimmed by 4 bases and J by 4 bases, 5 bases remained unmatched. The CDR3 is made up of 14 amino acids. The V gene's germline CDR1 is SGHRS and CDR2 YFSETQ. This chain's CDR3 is CASSPRTGGYEQYF. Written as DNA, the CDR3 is TGCGCCAGCAGCCCAAGGACAGGGGGTTACGAGCAGTACTTC.

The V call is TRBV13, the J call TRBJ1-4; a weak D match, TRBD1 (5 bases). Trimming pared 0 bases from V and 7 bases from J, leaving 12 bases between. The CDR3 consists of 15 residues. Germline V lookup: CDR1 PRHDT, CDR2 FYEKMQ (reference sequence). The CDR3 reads CASSLGGGLGEKLFF. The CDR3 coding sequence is TGTGCCAGCAGCTTAGGCGGGGGGTTGGGTGAAAAACTGTTTTTT.

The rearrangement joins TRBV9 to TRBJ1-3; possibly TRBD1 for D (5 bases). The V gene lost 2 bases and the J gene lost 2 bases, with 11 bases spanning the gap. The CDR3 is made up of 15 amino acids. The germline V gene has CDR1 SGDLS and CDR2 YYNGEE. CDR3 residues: CASSVEQVTGNTIYF. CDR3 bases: TGTGCCAGCAGCGTCGAACAGGTAACTGGAAACACCATATATTTT.

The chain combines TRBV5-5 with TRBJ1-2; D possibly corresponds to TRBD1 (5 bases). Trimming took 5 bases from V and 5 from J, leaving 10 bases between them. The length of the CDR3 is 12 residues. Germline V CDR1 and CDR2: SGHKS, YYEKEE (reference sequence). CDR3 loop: CASSRGAYGYTF. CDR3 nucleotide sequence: TGTGCCAGCAGTCGGGGCGCATATGGCTACACCTTC. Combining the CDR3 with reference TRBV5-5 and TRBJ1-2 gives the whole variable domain DAGVTQSPTHLIKTRGQQVTLRCSPISGHKSVSWYQQVLGQGPQFIFQYYEKEERGRGNFPDRFSARQFPNYSSELNVNALLLGDSALYLCASSRGAYGYTFGSGTRLTVV.

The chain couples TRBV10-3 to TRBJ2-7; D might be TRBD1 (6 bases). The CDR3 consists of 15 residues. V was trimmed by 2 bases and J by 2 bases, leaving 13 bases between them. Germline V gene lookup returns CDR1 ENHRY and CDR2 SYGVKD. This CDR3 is CAISEPRDTTYEQYF. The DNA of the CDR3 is TGTGCCATCAGTGAGCCTCGGGACACTACCTACGAGCAGTACTTC.

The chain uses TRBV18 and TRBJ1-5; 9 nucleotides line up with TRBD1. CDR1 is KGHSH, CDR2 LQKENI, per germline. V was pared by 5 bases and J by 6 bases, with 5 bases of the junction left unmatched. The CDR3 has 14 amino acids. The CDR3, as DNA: TGTGCCAGCTCAGAGGACAGGGGAGGTCAGCCCCAGCATTTT. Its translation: CASSEDRGGQPQHF.

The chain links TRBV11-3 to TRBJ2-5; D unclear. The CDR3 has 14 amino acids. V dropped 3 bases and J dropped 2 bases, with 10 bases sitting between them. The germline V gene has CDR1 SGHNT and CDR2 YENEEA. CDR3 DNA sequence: TGTGCCAGCAGCTTCCATGGCGATCAAGAGACCCAGTACTTC. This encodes CASSFHGDQETQYF.

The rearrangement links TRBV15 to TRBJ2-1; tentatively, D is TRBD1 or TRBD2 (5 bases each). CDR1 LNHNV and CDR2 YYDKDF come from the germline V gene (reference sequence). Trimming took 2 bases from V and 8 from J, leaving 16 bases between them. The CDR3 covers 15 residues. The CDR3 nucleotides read TGTGCCACCAGCAGACTGACAGCCGGGGCGGATGAGCAGTTCTTC. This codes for CATSRLTAGADEQFF.

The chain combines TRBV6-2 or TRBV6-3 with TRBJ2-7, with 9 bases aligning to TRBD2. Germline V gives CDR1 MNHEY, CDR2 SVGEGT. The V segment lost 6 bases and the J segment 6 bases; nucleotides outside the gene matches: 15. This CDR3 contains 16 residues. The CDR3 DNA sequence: TGTGCCAGCAGCCCTACTGTAGCGGGGGAGGGTCGCGAGCAGTACTTC. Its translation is CASSPTVAGEGREQYF.

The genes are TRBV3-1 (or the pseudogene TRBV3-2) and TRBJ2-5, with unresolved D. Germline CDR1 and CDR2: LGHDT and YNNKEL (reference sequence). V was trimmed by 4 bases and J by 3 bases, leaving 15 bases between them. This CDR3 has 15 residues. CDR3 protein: CASSPTPFEKETQYF. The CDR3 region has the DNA TGTGCCAGCAGCCCAACCCCGTTCGAGAAAGAGACCCAGTACTTC.

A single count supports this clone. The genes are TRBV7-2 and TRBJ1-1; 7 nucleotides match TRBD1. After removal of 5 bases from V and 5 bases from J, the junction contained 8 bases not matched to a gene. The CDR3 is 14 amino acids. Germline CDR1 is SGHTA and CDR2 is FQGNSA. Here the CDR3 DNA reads TGTGCCAGCAGCACCAGGGGGAGTCGGACTGAAGCTTTCTTT. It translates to CASSTRGSRTEAFF.

The CDR3 DNA reads TGCGCCAGCAGCCTGGAGCCTTACCTGCCCCGGGGTGAGCAGTACTTC. Protein product: CASSLEPYLPRGEQYF. V and J are TRBV4-1 and TRBJ2-7, with D possibly TRBD2 on 5 matching bases. CDR1 MGHRA and CDR2 YSYEKL come from the germline V gene. Deletions cut 4 bases from V and 7 bases from J, with 23 bases between. This CDR3 has 16 amino acids.

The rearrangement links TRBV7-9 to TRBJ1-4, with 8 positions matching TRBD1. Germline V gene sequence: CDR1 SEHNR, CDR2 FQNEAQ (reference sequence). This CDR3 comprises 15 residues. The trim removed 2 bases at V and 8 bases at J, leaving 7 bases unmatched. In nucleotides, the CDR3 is TGTGCCAGCAGCTTAAGGGGACAGGTTAGAGAAAAACTGTTTTTT. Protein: CASSLRGQVREKLFF.

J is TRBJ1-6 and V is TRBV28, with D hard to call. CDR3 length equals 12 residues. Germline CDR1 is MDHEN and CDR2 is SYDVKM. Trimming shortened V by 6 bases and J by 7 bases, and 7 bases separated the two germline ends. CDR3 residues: CASRGWNSPLHF. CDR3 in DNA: TGTGCCAGCAGGGGATGGAATTCACCCCTCCACTTT.

This CDR3 is CASSDSLYEQYF. CDR3 nucleotide sequence: TGCGCCAGCTCGGACAGTCTTTACGAGCAGTACTTC. J is TRBJ2-7 and V is TRBV5-1; maybe TRBD1 (6 bases). The CDR3 contains 12 residues. The germline V gene has CDR1 SGHRS and CDR2 YFSETQ. Trimming stripped 7 bases from V and 4 bases from J, with 12 bases between.

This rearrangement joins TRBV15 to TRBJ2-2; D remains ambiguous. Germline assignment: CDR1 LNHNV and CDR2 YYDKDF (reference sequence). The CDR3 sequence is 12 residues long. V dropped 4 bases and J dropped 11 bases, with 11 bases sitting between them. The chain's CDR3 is CATSTDTPELFF. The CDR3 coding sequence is TGTGCCACCAGCACAGACACTCCTGAGCTGTTTTTT.

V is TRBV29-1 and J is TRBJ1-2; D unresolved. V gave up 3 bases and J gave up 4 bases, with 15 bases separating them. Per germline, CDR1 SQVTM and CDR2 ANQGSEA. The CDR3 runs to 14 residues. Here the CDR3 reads CSVDRGEGGYGYTF. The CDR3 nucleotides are TGCAGCGTTGATCGAGGTGAGGGCGGCTATGGCTACACCTTC.

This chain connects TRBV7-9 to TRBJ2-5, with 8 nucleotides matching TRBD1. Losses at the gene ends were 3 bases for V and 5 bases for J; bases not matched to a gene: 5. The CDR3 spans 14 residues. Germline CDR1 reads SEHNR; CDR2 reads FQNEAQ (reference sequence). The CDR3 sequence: CASSFGQGRETQYF. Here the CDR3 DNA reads TGTGCCAGCAGCTTTGGACAGGGCAGGGAGACCCAGTACTTC.

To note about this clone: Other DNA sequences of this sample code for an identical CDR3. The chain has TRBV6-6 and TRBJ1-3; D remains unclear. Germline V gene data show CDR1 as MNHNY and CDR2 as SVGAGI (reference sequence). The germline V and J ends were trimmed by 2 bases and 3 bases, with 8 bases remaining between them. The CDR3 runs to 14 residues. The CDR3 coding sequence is TGTGCCAGCAGTTACGAGGGCAGTGGAAACACCATATATTTT. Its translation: CASSYEGSGNTIYF.

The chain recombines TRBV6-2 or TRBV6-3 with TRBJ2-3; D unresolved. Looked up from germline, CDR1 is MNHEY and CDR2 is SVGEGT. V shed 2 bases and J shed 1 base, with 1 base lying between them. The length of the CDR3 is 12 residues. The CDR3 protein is CASSYGTDTQYF. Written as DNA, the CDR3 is TGTGCCAGCAGTTACGGCACAGATACGCAGTATTTT.